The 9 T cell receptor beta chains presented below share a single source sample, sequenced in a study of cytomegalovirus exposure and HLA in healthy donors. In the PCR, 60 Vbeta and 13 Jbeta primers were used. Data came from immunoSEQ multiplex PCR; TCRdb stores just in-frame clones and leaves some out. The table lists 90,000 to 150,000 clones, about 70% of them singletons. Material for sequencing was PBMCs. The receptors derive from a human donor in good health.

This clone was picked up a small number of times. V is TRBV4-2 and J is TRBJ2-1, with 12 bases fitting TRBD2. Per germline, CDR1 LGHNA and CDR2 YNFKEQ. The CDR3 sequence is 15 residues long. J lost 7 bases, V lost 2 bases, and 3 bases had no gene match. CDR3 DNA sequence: TGTGCCAGCAGCCAACTAGCGGGGGGGCCTAATGAGCAGTTCTTC. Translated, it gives CASSQLAGGPNEQFF.

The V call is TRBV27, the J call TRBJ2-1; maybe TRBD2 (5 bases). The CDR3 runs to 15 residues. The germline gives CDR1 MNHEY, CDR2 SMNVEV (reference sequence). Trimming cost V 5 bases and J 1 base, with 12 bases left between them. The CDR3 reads CASSRRTGSYNEQFF. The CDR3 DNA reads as TGTGCCAGCAGTAGAAGGACGGGATCCTACAATGAGCAGTTCTTC.

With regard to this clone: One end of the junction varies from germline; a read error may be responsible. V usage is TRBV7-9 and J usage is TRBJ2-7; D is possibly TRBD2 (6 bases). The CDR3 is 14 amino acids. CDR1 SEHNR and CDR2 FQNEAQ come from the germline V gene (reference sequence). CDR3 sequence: CSSSLRTTNSEQYF. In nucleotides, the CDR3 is TGTTCCAGCAGCCTAAGGACTACGAACTCCGAGCAGTACTTC.

CDR3 sequence: CASSFQGHPSGELFF. In DNA form, the CDR3 reads TGTGCCAGCAGCTTCCAGGGTCACCCCTCGGGGGAGCTGTTTTTT. This chain uses TRBV7-2 with TRBJ2-2; possibly TRBD1 for D (5 bases). CDR3 size: 15 residues. Germline CDR1 and CDR2: SGHTA and FQGNSA. Between the trimmed V and J ends, which lost 3 bases and 8 bases, there was a span of 16 bases.

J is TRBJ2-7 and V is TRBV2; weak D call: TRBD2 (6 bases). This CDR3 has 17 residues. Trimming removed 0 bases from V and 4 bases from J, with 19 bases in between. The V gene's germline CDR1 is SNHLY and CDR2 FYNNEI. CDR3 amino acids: CASSEARETRIDYEQYF. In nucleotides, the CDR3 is TGTGCCAGCAGTGAAGCGCGGGAAACCCGTATTGATTACGAGCAGTACTTC.

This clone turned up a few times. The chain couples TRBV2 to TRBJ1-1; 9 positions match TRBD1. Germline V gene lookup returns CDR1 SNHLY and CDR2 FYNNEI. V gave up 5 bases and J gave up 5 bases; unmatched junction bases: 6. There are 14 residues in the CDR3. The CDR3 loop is CASSLVTGGTEAFF. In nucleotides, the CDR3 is TGTGCCAGCAGTCTAGTGACAGGGGGGACTGAAGCTTTCTTT.

The CDR3 DNA reads TGTGCCAGCAGTTTAGGAGGACCGGAGACCCAGTACTTC. Its translation: CASSLGGPETQYF. V gene TRBV28 combines with J gene TRBJ2-5, with a tentative D call TRBD2 (5 bases). The V gene lost 2 bases and the J gene lost 5 bases, with 9 bases spanning the gap. Germline loops: CDR1 MDHEN, CDR2 SYDVKM. The CDR3 is 13 residues long.

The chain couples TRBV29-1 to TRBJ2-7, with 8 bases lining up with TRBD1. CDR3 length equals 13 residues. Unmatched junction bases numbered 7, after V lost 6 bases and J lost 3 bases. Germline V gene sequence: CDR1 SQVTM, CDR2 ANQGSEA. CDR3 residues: CSVAEGQDYEQYF. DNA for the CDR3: TGCAGCGTCGCGGAGGGACAGGACTACGAGCAGTACTTC.

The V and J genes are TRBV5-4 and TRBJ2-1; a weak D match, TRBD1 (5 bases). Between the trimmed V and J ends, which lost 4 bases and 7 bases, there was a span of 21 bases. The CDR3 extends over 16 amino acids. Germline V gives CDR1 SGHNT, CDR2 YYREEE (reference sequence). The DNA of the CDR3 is TGTGCCAGCAGCCAGTGGGGAAGGGGCGCCAGAAATGAGCAGTTCTTC. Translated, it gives CASSQWGRGARNEQFF.